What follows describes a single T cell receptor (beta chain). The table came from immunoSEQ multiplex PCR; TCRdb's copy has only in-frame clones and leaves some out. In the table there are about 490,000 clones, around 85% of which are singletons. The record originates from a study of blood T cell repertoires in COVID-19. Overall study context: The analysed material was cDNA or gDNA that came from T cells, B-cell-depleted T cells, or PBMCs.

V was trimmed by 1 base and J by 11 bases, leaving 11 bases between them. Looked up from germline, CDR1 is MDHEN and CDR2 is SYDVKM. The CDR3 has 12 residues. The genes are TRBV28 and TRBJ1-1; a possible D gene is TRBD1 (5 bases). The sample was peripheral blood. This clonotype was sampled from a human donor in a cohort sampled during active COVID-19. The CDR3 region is CASSLLGHGAFF. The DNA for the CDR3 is TGTGCCAGCAGTTTATTGGGGCATGGGGCTTTCTTT.